This TCR beta chain was sequenced during a study of regulatory T cells in long-lasting Graves disease. The trim removed 5 bases at V and 0 bases at J, leaving 19 bases unmatched. Germline V gene data show CDR1 as SGHAT and CDR2 as FQNNGV. This CDR3 is built from 20 residues. This clonotype showed up many times. Time point: persistent/refractory GD, antithyroid drugs over 5 years with positive TRAb. Extracted PBMC RNA gave rise to the TCR library. Staff took around 9 milliliters of peripheral blood and put it into EDTA tubes. Sequencing libraries for TCR beta were prepared with iRepertoire HTBI primers and Arm-PCR of CDR3 regions. MiXCR was run by TCRdb on the multiplex PCR reads, yielding one entry per CDR3 protein. The sample contains approximately 400,000 distinct CDR3 sequences, about a quarter of which appear only once.

The receptor comes from a female donor with Graves disease. The chain combines TRBV11-2 with TRBJ2-4; 7 bases are shared with TRBD1. This specimen was peripheral blood mononuclear cells (PBMCs), taken when the disease was refractory, from a patient treated with antithyroid drugs. CDR3 coding DNA: TGTGCCAGCAGCCTGGGACATTTCCGGGACAGAGGATTAGCCAAAAACATTCAGTACTTC. As protein: CASSLGHFRDRGLAKNIQYF.